The source of this T cell receptor beta chain is a study of cytomegalovirus exposure and HLA in healthy donors. Overall study findings and caveats: Subsequent analysis revealed that first-cohort TCR clusters tended to co-occur in the roughly 120 validation repertoires.

The repertoire was sequenced with immunoSEQ multiplex PCR; TCRdb's copy has only in-frame clones and lacks some. In the table there are 70,000 to 75,000 clones, just under 95% of which are singletons. A note on this clone: No antigen is known for it.

The length of the CDR3 is 15 residues. Trimming took 4 bases from V and 6 from J; bases not matched to a gene: 12. In germline, CDR1 is SGHRS, CDR2 YFSETQ. The chain has TRBV5-1 and TRBJ2-7; 8 positions agree with TRBD2. Material: PBMCs. The TCR sequence derives from a man aged 18 to 35 in good health and CMV-seropositive. The CDR3 is CASSPLTLTSGEQYF. The CDR3 DNA follows: TGCGCCAGCAGCCCCTTGACACTCACTAGCGGCGAGCAGTACTTC. The complete variable domain, with remaining parts taken from reference TRBV5-1 and TRBJ2-7, reads KAGVTQTPRYLIKTRGQQVTLSCSPISGHRSVSWYQQTPGQGLQFLFEYFSETQRNKGNFPGRFSGRQFSNSRSEMNVSTLELGDSALYLCASSPLTLTSGEQYFGPGTRLTVT.